The T cell receptor (beta chain) described here comes from a study of cytomegalovirus exposure and HLA in healthy donors. Study overall: The 120 or so validation repertoires were produced on the same platform as the roughly 700 repertoires of the first cohort. This was reported in a later analysis. General observations from the study: Reportedly, diagnosis of cytomegalovirus status by the classifier showed high specificity and sensitivity. Investigators reported more than 150 TCR beta chains as tied to cytomegalovirus.

The V gene end was trimmed by 3 bases and the J gene end by 2 bases; junction bases not matched to a gene: 4. CDR3 length: 15 amino acids. Germline CDR1 LGHNA, CDR2 YNFKEQ. Among the roughly 120 subjects of the validation cohort, separate from the approximately 660-subject first cohort, were the donors. Data came from immunoSEQ multiplex PCR; TCRdb stores just in-frame clones and leaves some out. This table holds around 94,000 clones, about 95% found once. On this clone: Its antigen remains unidentified.

The clonotype originates from a young woman in good health and CMV-seronegative. J is TRBJ2-3 and V is TRBV4-2; TRBD2 matches at 8 bases. The sequenced sample was PBMCs. The CDR3 spells CASSQGRGVTDTQYF. CDR3 DNA: TGTGCCAGCAGCCAGGGGCGGGGGGTCACAGATACGCAGTATTTT.